The sequence of this TCR beta chain was determined in a study of PD-1 blockade in classical Hodgkin lymphoma. Relapse was seen in all patients after autologous stem cell transplantation, and brentuximab vedotin exposure was variable. Sequenced by immunoSEQ multiplex PCR; TCRdb stores in-frame clones only, minus some. Of 100,000 to 130,000 clones in the sample, approximately 90% were seen once. The specimen was peripheral blood mononuclear cells (PBMCs), collected before the second cycle of nivolumab. The clonotype comes from a human donor with classical Hodgkin lymphoma.

CDR3 in DNA: TGCAGCGTTGTCCGGAGACAGGGGGCCTTTGTCAACACTGAAGCTTTCTTT. This translates into CSVVRRQGAFVNTEAFF. This chain joins TRBV29-1 and TRBJ1-1; 10 bases line up with TRBD1. Trimming removed 4 bases from V and 2 bases from J; junction bases left unmatched: 13. CDR1 and CDR2 from the germline V gene are SQVTM and ANQGSEA. This CDR3 comprises 17 residues.